This TCR beta chain was recovered during a study of Graves' ophthalmopathy and Graves' hyperthyroidism. In its sample, this clonotype was seen many times. Looked up from germline, CDR1 is LNHDA and CDR2 is SQIVND (reference sequence). Trimming took 10 bases from V and 0 from J, leaving 7 bases between them. The CDR3 covers 12 residues. CDR3 regions of TCR beta were amplified from RNA transcripts. Scientists carried out first-round RT-PCR using HTBI primers and then a second-round multiplex PCR. TCRdb reanalysed the multiplex PCR reads using MiXCR and keeps one entry per CDR3 protein. The sample has nearly 400,000 distinct CDR3 sequences, around 16% seen once.

The material sequenced was peripheral blood. This TCR derives from a woman between 18 and 29 years old with Graves' ophthalmopathy. V gene TRBV19 combines with J gene TRBJ1-3; unclear D gene. The CDR3 sequence: CATTSSGNTIYF. CDR3 bases: TGTGCCACCACGAGCTCTGGAAACACCATATATTTT.